This section outlines one TCR beta chain sequence together with its context. Its antigen is unidentified. The V segment lost 7 bases and the J segment 5 bases; nucleotides outside the gene matches: 8. CDR1 and CDR2 (germline): ENHRY, SYGVKD. The CDR3 runs 13 residues. The sample comes from a study of beta chain features in type 1 diabetes. Looking at the study overall: Some 99 million sorted cells were examined across all samples. General study points: Type 1 diabetes patients showed a moderate but significant shortening of TCRB CDR3s in all four CD4+ subsets. The similarity of naive, central memory and Treg TCRB repertoires appeared greater among patients than among healthy donors.

Sequencing targeted expressed TCRB transcripts, as all isolated RNA had been reverse transcribed. TCRdb's copy holds only in-frame clones and misses some; the assay was immunoSEQ multiplex PCR. The sample includes under 300,000 clones, roughly 25% of them seen just once. Sample: naive CD4+ T cells from blood. This TCR was recovered from a woman aged 25 to 45 with type 1 diabetes. V usage is TRBV10-3 and J usage is TRBJ2-7; 7 bases align to TRBD1. This CDR3 is CAITWDRSDEQYF. The CDR3 DNA is TGTGCCATCACCTGGGACAGATCGGACGAGCAGTACTTC.